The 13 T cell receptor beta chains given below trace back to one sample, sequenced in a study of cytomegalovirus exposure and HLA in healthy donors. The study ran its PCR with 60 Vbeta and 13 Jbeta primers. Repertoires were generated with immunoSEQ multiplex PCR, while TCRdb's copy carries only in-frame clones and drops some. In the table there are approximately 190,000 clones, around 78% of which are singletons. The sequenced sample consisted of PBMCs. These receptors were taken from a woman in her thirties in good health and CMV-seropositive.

The CDR3 bases are TGTGCCAGCAGCGCAGTTAGGGTGACAGGGGAAGCTTTCTTT. Amino acids: CASSAVRVTGEAFF. The chain is built from TRBV4-2 and TRBJ1-1; 7 bases are shared with TRBD1. The CDR3 loop spans 14 amino acids. Looked up from germline, CDR1 is LGHNA and CDR2 is YNFKEQ. Trimming cost V 5 bases and J 8 bases; bases outside gene matches: 11.

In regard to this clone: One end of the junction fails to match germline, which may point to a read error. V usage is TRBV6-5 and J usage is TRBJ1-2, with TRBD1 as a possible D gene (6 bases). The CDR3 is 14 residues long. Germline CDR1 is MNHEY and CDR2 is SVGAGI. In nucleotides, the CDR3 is TGTGCCGGCAGCCGCAGGGGATTTGGCTATGGCTACACCTTC. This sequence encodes CAGSRRGFGYGYTF.

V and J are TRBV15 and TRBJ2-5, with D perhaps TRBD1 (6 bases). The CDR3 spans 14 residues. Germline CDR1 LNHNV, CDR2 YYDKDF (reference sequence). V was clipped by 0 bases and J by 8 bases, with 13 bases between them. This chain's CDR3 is CATSRDTGRSTQYF. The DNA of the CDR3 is TGTGCCACCAGCAGAGATACAGGGCGCTCAACCCAGTACTTC. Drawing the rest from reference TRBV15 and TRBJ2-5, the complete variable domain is DAMVIQNPRYQVTQFGKPVTLSCSQTLNHNVMYWYQQKSSQAPKLLFHYYDKDFNNEADTPDNFQSRRPNTSFCFLDIRSPGLGDTAMYLCATSRDTGRSTQYFGPGTRLLVL.

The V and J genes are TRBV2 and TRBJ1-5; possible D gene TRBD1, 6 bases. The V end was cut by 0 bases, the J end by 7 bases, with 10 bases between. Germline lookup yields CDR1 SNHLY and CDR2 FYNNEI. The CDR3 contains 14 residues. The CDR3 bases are TGTGCCAGCAGTGAAGCGCGACAGGCGCAGCCCCAGCATTTT. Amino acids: CASSEARQAQPQHF.

The CDR3 region is CASSLLGQGLTDTQYF. CDR3 sequence (DNA): TGCGCCAGCAGCCTGCTTGGGCAGGGGCTGACAGATACGCAGTATTTT. The gene calls are TRBV4-1 and TRBJ2-3, with D maybe TRBD1 (6 bases). Trimming pared 4 bases from V and 3 bases from J, leaving 17 bases between. The length of the CDR3 is 16 residues. CDR1 MGHRA and CDR2 YSYEKL come from the germline V gene.

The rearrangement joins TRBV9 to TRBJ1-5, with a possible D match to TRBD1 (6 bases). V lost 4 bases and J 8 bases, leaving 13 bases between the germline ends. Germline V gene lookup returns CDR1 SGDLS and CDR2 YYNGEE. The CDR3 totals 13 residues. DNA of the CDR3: TGTGCCAGCAGCCTAGAGGGGGATAAGCCCCAGCATTTT. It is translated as CASSLEGDKPQHF.

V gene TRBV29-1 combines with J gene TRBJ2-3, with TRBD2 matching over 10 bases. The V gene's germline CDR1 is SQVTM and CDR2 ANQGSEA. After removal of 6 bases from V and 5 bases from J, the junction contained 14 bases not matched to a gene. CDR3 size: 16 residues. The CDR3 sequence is CSVAYSGGHSGDTQYF. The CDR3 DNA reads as TGCAGCGTGGCCTATAGCGGGGGGCATTCGGGAGATACGCAGTATTTT.

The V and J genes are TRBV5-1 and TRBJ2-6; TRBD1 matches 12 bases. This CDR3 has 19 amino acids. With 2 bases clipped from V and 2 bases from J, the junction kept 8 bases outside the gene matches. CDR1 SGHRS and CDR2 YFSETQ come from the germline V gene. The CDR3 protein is CASSLPPGQGAPGANVLTF. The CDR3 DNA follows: TGCGCCAGCAGCTTACCACCGGGACAGGGGGCGCCTGGGGCCAACGTCCTGACTTTC.

The CDR3: CASSLTGLNQPQHF. The CDR3 region has the DNA TGTGCCAGCAGTTTGACAGGGCTCAATCAGCCCCAGCATTTT. The chain has TRBV2 and TRBJ1-5, with 7 bases fitting TRBD1. Germline V lookup: CDR1 SNHLY, CDR2 FYNNEI. The trim removed 5 bases at V and 3 bases at J, leaving 4 bases unmatched. This CDR3 comprises 14 residues.

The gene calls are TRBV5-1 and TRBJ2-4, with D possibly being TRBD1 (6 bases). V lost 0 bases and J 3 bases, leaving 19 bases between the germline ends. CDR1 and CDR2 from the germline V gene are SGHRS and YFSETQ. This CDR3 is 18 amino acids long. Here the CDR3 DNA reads TGCGCCAGCAGCTTGGCCGTTCTGTCAGGGGAGCGCAAAAACATTCAGTACTTC. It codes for CASSLAVLSGERKNIQYF.

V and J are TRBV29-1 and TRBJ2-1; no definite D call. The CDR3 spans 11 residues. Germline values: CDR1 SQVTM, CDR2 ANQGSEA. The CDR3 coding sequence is TGCACCGCAAGAGGAGTGCATGAGCAGTTCTTC. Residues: CTARGVHEQFF.

The CDR3 DNA reads as TGTGCCAGCAGTTACGGGACTAGCTCCTACGAGCAGTACTTC. Amino acid sequence: CASSYGTSSYEQYF. This rearrangement joins TRBV6-5 to TRBJ2-7, with TRBD2 matching over 8 bases. CDR1 is MNHEY, CDR2 SVGAGI, per germline. V lost 2 bases and J lost 0; bases outside the gene matches: 0. The CDR3 loop spans 14 amino acids.

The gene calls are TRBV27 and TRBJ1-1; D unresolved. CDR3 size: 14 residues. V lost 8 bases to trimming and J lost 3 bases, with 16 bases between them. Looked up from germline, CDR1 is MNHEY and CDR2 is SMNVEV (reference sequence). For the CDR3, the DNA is TGTGCCAGCGTCGGACTAGCCTCGGACACTGAAGCTTTCTTT. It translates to CASVGLASDTEAFF.